This T cell receptor (beta chain) emerged from a study of T cells in Graves' hyperthyroidism and ophthalmopathy. Study conclusions and caveats: Before onset, ophthalmopathy was predicted by the model a median around 6 months earlier.

RNA transcripts were the template for amplifying TCR beta CDR3 regions. The HTBI set primed first-round TCR CDR3 RT-PCR. Each CDR3 protein is one row after TCRdb ran MiXCR on the multiplex PCR reads. This repertoire shows around 560,000 distinct CDR3 sequences, 15% to 20% found once; its top ten account for roughly 18%. A few counts support this clonotype. The antigen remains undetermined. Graves' hyperthyroidism was deemed stable absent ophthalmopathy progression within 18 months. Used for diagnoses were clinical symptoms, serum thyroxine and TRAb, thyroid ultrasound and orbital computed tomography. V lost 5 bases, J lost 1 base, and 6 bases lay in between. The CDR3 extends over 12 amino acids. The germline gives CDR1 MDHEN, CDR2 SYDVKM.

This clonotype was sampled from a woman aged 18-29 years with Graves' hyperthyroidism. The sample comprised blood. The chain uses TRBV28 and TRBJ2-7; D unclear. The CDR3 region has the DNA TGTGCCAGCAGTATTACTTCCTACGAGCAGTACTTC. Protein product: CASSITSYEQYF.